This T cell receptor (beta chain) was profiled in a study of shared clonotypes between healthy human individuals. Libraries were prepared by immunoSEQ multiplex PCR; TCRdb keeps only in-frame clonotypes and omits some of them. The table lists some 2 million clones, about 95% of them singletons, with 1.1% in the top ten. Positive CCR7 selection of CD45RO-negative cells yielded the naive CD8 cells, and terminally differentiated effector memory CD45RA+ cells were excluded. Trimming removed 4 bases from V and 0 bases from J, with 14 bases in between. The CDR3 covers 16 residues. The germline V gene has CDR1 SGHRS and CDR2 YFSETQ.

V usage is TRBV5-1 and J usage is TRBJ2-1; D uncertain. The sequence derives from a man younger than 35 in good health. Sequences were obtained from naive CD8+ T cells sorted from blood. The CDR3 bases are TGCGCCAGCAGCCCCAGTTGGCCGAGCTCCTACAATGAGCAGTTCTTC. Translating it yields CASSPSWPSSYNEQFF.